Reported below is one T cell receptor beta chain. The antigen is undetermined. The record originates from a study of Ad26.COV2.S vaccination and SARS-CoV-2 variants. Study information: Ad26.COV2.S, an intramuscular injection, was given once or twice 56 days apart.

Study-level results: Reportedly, after vaccination the spike-specific CD8+ and CD4+ T cell responses displayed substantial breadth. TCR breadth and depth estimates may have understated total T cell responses. Spike-specific TCR breadth was greater in vaccine than placebo recipients.

Profiled with immunoSEQ multiplex PCR; TCRdb holds only in-frame clones, not every one. In the table there are about 470,000 clones, 90% of which are singletons. V dropped 5 bases and J dropped 1 base, with 8 bases sitting between them. Per germline, CDR1 SGHAT and CDR2 FQDESV (reference sequence). This CDR3 is 13 amino acids long. The treatment is: approximately 18 received Ad26.COV2.S at low or high dose, single or two shots; about five received placebo; per-sample allocation not given. Sampling occurred on day 63 after the first vaccine or placebo injection. The receptor was isolated from a person between 18 and 60 years old who received the Ad26.COV2.S COVID-19 vaccine or a placebo. The genes are TRBV11-1 and TRBJ2-5, with D hard to call. Here the sequenced sample was peripheral blood, taken in a trial of Ad26.COV2.S vaccine versus placebo. DNA of the CDR3: TGTGCCAGCAGCCTATCGGCCCAAGAGACCCAGTACTTC. It codes for CASSLSAQETQYF.